This entry lists 28 T cell receptor beta chains sequenced from one sample in a study of vaccination and CD4 T cells after COVID-19. Treatment noted: roughly ten-day PBMC culture with coronavirus spike peptide pools or control peptides (ViraFEST assay). The antigens these receptors bind are not known. Sequencing of the DNA from cultured CD4+ T cells was carried out with the Oncomine TCR Beta short-read assay. TCRdb processed the PCR reads anew with MiXCR; each CDR3 protein has one entry. Of about 18,000 distinct CDR3 sequences in the sample, 50% to 55% were seen once. Source material: CD4+ T cells from blood, cultured in vitro. The receptor set was obtained from a human donor who had recovered from COVID-19.

CDR3 in DNA: TGTGCCAGTAGTAGTCAGAGCTCCTATAATTCACCCCTCCACTTT. It is translated as CASSSQSSYNSPLHF. This chain uses TRBV19 with TRBJ1-6; D is unresolved. Germline V CDR1 and CDR2: LNHDA, SQIVND (reference sequence). V was trimmed by 4 bases and J by 0 bases, leaving 7 bases between them. The CDR3 is 15 amino acids. The full variable domain, with the rest looked up from reference TRBV19 and TRBJ1-6, is DGGITQSPKYLFRKEGQNVTLSCEQNLNHDAMYWYRQDPGQGLRLIYYSQIVNDFQKGDIAEGYSVSREKKESFPLTVTSAQKNPTAFYLCASSSQSSYNSPLHFGNGTRLTVT.

This clonotype occurred a few times. The chain joins TRBV19 to TRBJ1-2; no clear D. CDR3 size: 13 residues. Trimming removed 7 bases from V and 4 bases from J, with 13 bases in between. Germline CDR1 LNHDA, CDR2 SQIVND (reference sequence). In DNA, the CDR3 is TGTGCCAGTAAAACGCCTACCACCTATGGCTACACCTTC. Translation gives CASKTPTTYGYTF.

J is TRBJ1-2 and V is TRBV28; D unclear. The CDR3 sequence is 13 residues long. The V and J ends lost 4 bases and 5 bases respectively, with 11 bases between them. Germline V lookup: CDR1 MDHEN, CDR2 SYDVKM. The CDR3 region has the DNA TGTGCCAGCAGTTCGAGCAGACGGTATGGCTACACCTTC. Encoded protein: CASSSSRRYGYTF.

A few counts support this clonotype. The chain couples TRBV27 to TRBJ2-5; D is possibly TRBD2 (6 bases). The germline V gene encodes CDR1 MNHEY and CDR2 SMNVEV (reference sequence). The CDR3 sequence is 14 residues long. Trimming took 3 bases from V and 2 from J, leaving 10 bases between them. CDR3 coding DNA: TGTGCCAGCAGTTTTGCGGGGTTTCAAGAGACCCAGTACTTC. This codes for CASSFAGFQETQYF.

The V call is TRBV11-2, the J call TRBJ2-2, with D possibly TRBD1 on 6 matching bases. Trimming removed 3 bases from V and 8 bases from J, with 10 bases in between. The CDR3 extends over 13 amino acids. Germline lookup yields CDR1 SGHAT and CDR2 FQNNGV. This chain's CDR3 is CASSLDRAGELFF. In DNA, the CDR3 is TGTGCCAGCAGCTTGGACAGAGCTGGGGAGCTGTTTTTT. The full variable domain, rest sourced from reference TRBV11-2 and TRBJ2-2, is EAGVAQSPRYKIIEKRQSVAFWCNPISGHATLYWYQQILGQGPKLLIQFQNNGVVDDSQLPKDRFSAERLKGVDSTLKIQPAKLEDSAVYLCASSLDRAGELFFGEGSRLTVL.

Regarding this clonotype: One end of the junction is discordant with germline, which a read error may explain. This rearrangement joins TRBV7-7 to TRBJ1-2, with 7 nucleotides matching TRBD1. Germline V gives CDR1 SSHAT, CDR2 FNYEAQ (reference sequence). The CDR3 is 14 residues long. The chain's CDR3 is CASSLDRTGAGYTF. The CDR3 DNA is TGTGCTAGCAGCTTAGATCGGACAGGTGCCGGCTACACCTTC.

This clonotype appeared a few times. V gene TRBV28 combines with J gene TRBJ1-5; 8 bases agree with TRBD1. Germline values: CDR1 MDHEN, CDR2 SYDVKM. The CDR3 runs 17 residues. V shed 5 bases, J shed 4 bases, and the junction held 13 bases outside the gene matches. This chain's CDR3 is CASSPPHRDRLNQPQHF. The CDR3 nucleotides are TGTGCCAGCAGTCCACCTCACCGGGACAGGTTGAATCAGCCCCAGCATTTT. Supplemented by reference TRBV28 and TRBJ1-5, the full variable domain reads DVKVTQSSRYLVKRTGEKVFLECVQDMDHENMFWYRQDPGLGLRLIYFSYDVKMKEKGDIPEGYSVSREKKERFSLILESASTNQTSMYLCASSPPHRDRLNQPQHFGDGTRLSIL.

The chain carries TRBV19 and TRBJ1-1; D gene ambiguous. The CDR3 extends over 17 amino acids. Trimming pared 2 bases from V and 0 bases from J, leaving 16 bases between. Germline CDR1 is LNHDA and CDR2 is SQIVND (reference sequence). CDR3 in DNA: TGTGCCAGTAGTATATACCGGGCCAGATCCCTGAACACTGAAGCTTTCTTT. It translates to CASSIYRARSLNTEAFF.

This clonotype appeared a few times. The chain links TRBV7-2 to TRBJ1-5; 7 bases line up with TRBD1. V trimming: 2 bases; J trimming: 5 bases; junction bases outside the gene matches: 3. The CDR3 is 14 residues long. Per germline, CDR1 SGHTA and CDR2 FQGNSA. CDR3 nucleotide sequence: TGTGCCAGCAGCTTACGACAGGGCGATCAGCCCCAGCATTTT. Protein sequence: CASSLRQGDQPQHF.

This sequence joins TRBV20-1 and TRBJ2-1; the match to TRBD2 covers 10 bases. Looked up from germline, CDR1 is DFQATT and CDR2 is SNEGSKA (reference sequence). The CDR3 has 15 amino acids. The V and J ends lost 1 base and 5 bases, in that order; junction bases with no gene match: 5. CDR3 sequence reads: CSARAGSGRDNEQFF. The CDR3 DNA reads as TGCAGTGCTAGAGCGGGCAGCGGGAGGGACAATGAGCAGTTCTTC.

This clonotype was counted between two and nine times. As DNA, the CDR3 is TGTGCCAGCAGCTTACAGGAGAACACTGAAGCTTTCTTT. Amino acid sequence: CASSLQENTEAFF. The chain recombines TRBV7-6 with TRBJ1-1; D gene unclear. The CDR3 totals 13 residues. Germline V gene sequence: CDR1 SGHVS, CDR2 FNYEAQ. Between the trimmed V and J ends, which lost 2 bases and 1 base, there was a span of 5 bases.

This chain connects TRBV6-1 to TRBJ2-5; D possibly uses TRBD1 or TRBD2 (6 bases each). V lost 5 bases, J lost 4 bases, and 20 bases lay in between. The CDR3 is 16 residues long. CDR1 and CDR2 (germline): MNHNS, SASEGT. CDR3 in amino acids: CASSQPRGPLGETQYF. The CDR3 nucleotides are TGTGCCAGCAGTCAACCTCGGGGGCCCCTAGGAGAGACCCAGTACTTC.

The V and J genes are TRBV6-1 and TRBJ1-5, with 9 bases fitting TRBD1. The germline CDR1 and CDR2 sequences are MNHNS and SASEGT. V shed 6 bases and J 2 bases; nucleotides not matched to a gene: 8. The CDR3 consists of 16 residues. CDR3 in DNA: TGTGCCAGCAGGGCGAAGGGGACAGGGCGCAATCAGCCCCAGCATTTT. Its protein is CASRAKGTGRNQPQHF.

The chain has TRBV6-5 and TRBJ2-5, with D possibly TRBD2 on 5 matching bases. CDR1 is MNHEY, CDR2 SVGAGI, per germline. Trimming stripped 2 bases from V and 4 bases from J, with 11 bases between. The CDR3 consists of 14 residues. CDR3 nucleotide sequence: TGTGCCAGCAGTTACGGTCTGAGCGGAGAGACCCAGTACTTC. This codes for CASSYGLSGETQYF.

The rearrangement joins TRBV7-2 to TRBJ2-3; a possible D gene is TRBD2 (6 bases). Per the germline V gene, CDR1 is SGHTA and CDR2 is FQGNSA. The CDR3 spans 12 residues. V lost 5 bases and J 6 bases, leaving 9 bases between the germline ends. CDR3 DNA: TGTGCCAGCAGCGGGACTCAGGATACGCAGTATTTT. It yields the protein CASSGTQDTQYF. Using reference TRBV7-2 and TRBJ2-3 for the parts outside the CDR3, the full variable domain is GAGVSQSPSNKVTEKGKDVELRCDPISGHTALYWYRQSLGQGLEFLIYFQGNSAPDKSGLPSDRFSAERTGGSVSTLTIQRTQQEDSAVYLCASSGTQDTQYFGPGTRLTVL.

J is TRBJ1-4 and V is TRBV27, with 8 bases that match TRBD1. Germline V gives CDR1 MNHEY, CDR2 SMNVEV (reference sequence). After removal of 5 bases from V and 2 bases from J, the junction contained 1 base not matched to a gene. The CDR3 sequence is 14 residues long. The CDR3 region is CASSRQGTNEKLFF. The CDR3 bases are TGTGCCAGCAGTAGACAGGGGACTAATGAAAAACTGTTTTTT.

The chain couples TRBV6-1 to TRBJ2-7, with 8 positions matching TRBD2. This CDR3 has 13 amino acids. Germline assignment: CDR1 MNHNS and CDR2 SASEGT. J was trimmed by 0 bases and V by 6 bases; bases with no gene match: 1. The CDR3 region is CASRTSDSYEQYF. DNA of the CDR3: TGTGCCAGCAGGACTAGCGACTCCTACGAGCAGTACTTC.

This sequence joins TRBV30 and TRBJ2-1; D might be TRBD1 or TRBD2, each matching 6 bases. V was clipped by 5 bases and J by 6 bases, with 11 bases between them. This CDR3 contains 12 residues. Germline V gene sequence: CDR1 GTSNPN, CDR2 SVGIG (reference sequence). The DNA for the CDR3 is TGTGCCTGGGGAGGGACATTCAATGAGCAGTTCTTC. Amino acids: CAWGGTFNEQFF.

The CDR3 protein is CASSYDRGNYGYTF. The CDR3 DNA follows: TGTGCCAGCAGTTACGACAGGGGAAACTATGGCTACACCTTC. The genes are TRBV6-2 or TRBV6-3 and TRBJ1-2; 8 bases are a match to TRBD1. CDR3 length equals 14 residues. Losses at the gene ends were 2 bases for V and 2 bases for J; bases not matched to a gene: 1. CDR1 and CDR2 (germline): MNHEY, SVGEGT.

The gene calls are TRBV7-9 and TRBJ2-5; the match to TRBD2 covers 7 bases. Per the germline V gene, CDR1 is SEHNR and CDR2 is FQNEAQ (reference sequence). V was pared by 2 bases and J by 5 bases, with 5 bases of the junction left unmatched. This CDR3 is 14 amino acids long. The CDR3 region is CASSLSRREETQYF. The CDR3 region has the DNA TGTGCCAGCAGCTTAAGCCGGCGGGAGGAGACCCAGTACTTC.

The V call is TRBV6-2 or TRBV6-3, the J call TRBJ2-3; D may match TRBD1 or TRBD2 (5 bases each). Germline values: CDR1 MNHEY, CDR2 SVGEGT. Trimming took off 2 bases at V and 5 bases at J, with 11 bases between the two ends. CDR3 length: 14 residues. The CDR3 here is CASSYKGRRDTQYF. The CDR3 DNA sequence: TGTGCCAGCAGTTACAAGGGACGGCGAGATACGCAGTATTTT.

This chain links TRBV11-3 with TRBJ2-1, with 13 bases matching TRBD2. J was trimmed by 7 bases and V by 5 bases; bases with no gene match: 5. This CDR3 is built from 15 residues. CDR1 SGHNT and CDR2 YENEEA come from the germline V gene. Written as DNA, the CDR3 is TGTGCCAGCAGCCCCGGGACTAGCGGGATGAATGAGCAGTTCTTC. Protein sequence: CASSPGTSGMNEQFF. Filled out from reference TRBV11-3 and TRBJ2-1, the complete variable domain reads EAGVVQSPRYKIIEKKQPVAFWCNPISGHNTLYWYLQNLGQGPELLIRYENEEAVDDSQLPKDRFSAERLKGVDSTLKIQPAELGDSAVYLCASSPGTSGMNEQFFGPGTRLTVL.

The chain carries TRBV2 and TRBJ1-3, with 9 positions matching TRBD1. The CDR3 runs to 19 residues. Germline assignment: CDR1 SNHLY and CDR2 FYNNEI. V was clipped by 3 bases and J by 2 bases; unmatched bases: 14. CDR3 loop: CASSDPILTGGEAGNTIYF. The CDR3 DNA sequence: TGTGCCAGCAGTGACCCGATCTTGACAGGGGGAGAGGCTGGAAACACCATATATTTT.

The J gene is TRBJ1-1, the V gene TRBV28; the D gene is possibly TRBD1 (5 bases). This CDR3 is built from 14 residues. V was clipped by 2 bases and J by 1 base, with 8 bases between them. Germline assignment: CDR1 MDHEN and CDR2 SYDVKM. CDR3 nucleotide sequence: TGTGCCAGCAGTTTACTGGGGCGGAACACTGAAGCTTTCTTT. Protein sequence: CASSLLGRNTEAFF.

This clonotype has more than one count but fewer than ten. V is TRBV19 and J is TRBJ2-2, with 7 bases identical to TRBD2. V lost 7 bases, J lost 4 bases, and 3 bases stayed unmatched. The CDR3 is 13 amino acids. CDR1 is LNHDA, CDR2 SQIVND, per germline (reference sequence). The CDR3 DNA reads as TGTGCCAGTACCTCGGGGGGCACCGGGGAGCTGTTTTTT. Protein product: CASTSGGTGELFF.

This rearrangement joins TRBV6-5 to TRBJ2-2; D not certain. The germline V and J ends were trimmed by 0 bases and 2 bases, with 13 bases remaining between them. Per germline, CDR1 MNHEY and CDR2 SVGAGI. The CDR3 spans 17 residues. CDR3 sequence (DNA): TGTGCCAGCAGTTACTCGACCGTTATGGCAAACACCGGGGAGCTGTTTTTT. It is translated as CASSYSTVMANTGELFF.

The J gene is TRBJ1-5, the V gene TRBV7-2; D ambiguous. Trimming removed 1 base at V and 0 bases at J, with 7 bases between. The CDR3 extends over 15 amino acids. The germline V gene encodes CDR1 SGHTA and CDR2 FQGNSA. The DNA of the CDR3 is TGTGCCAGCAGCTTAGACGGATATAGCAATCAGCCCCAGCATTTT. Translation: CASSLDGYSNQPQHF.

This clonotype came up a few times. The rearrangement joins TRBV27 to TRBJ2-5; either TRBD1 or TRBD2 may fit D (6 bases each). Germline V CDR1 and CDR2: MNHEY, SMNVEV (reference sequence). V was shortened by 3 bases and J by 2 bases, with 16 bases between the two germline ends. The CDR3 consists of 16 residues. CDR3 residues: CASSLGATSRQETQYF. In nucleotides, the CDR3 is TGTGCCAGCAGTTTGGGGGCGACTAGTCGGCAAGAGACCCAGTACTTC.